This T cell receptor (beta chain) is from a study of patients and donors after allogeneic stem cell transplantation. This clonotype was seen only a few times. Via MiXCR, TCRdb re-called the RT-PCR reads, giving one row per CDR3 protein. The sample shows approximately 200,000 distinct CDR3 sequences, roughly two fifths of them seen only once. The clonotype was recovered from a human donor who was either an allogeneic HSCT recipient or a stem cell or donor lymphocyte infusion donor (not recorded which). It is not recorded whose cells these are; they may come from a transplant donor. The material sequenced was blood, either unsorted or a sorted T cell fraction (not recorded which).

CDR3 bases: TGCAGTGCTAGATCCCCAAGCGGGAGTTCCTACAATGAGCAGTTCTTC. Translating gives CSARSPSGSSYNEQFF. The genes are TRBV20-1 and TRBJ2-1; 8 bases align to TRBD2. In germline, CDR1 is DFQATT, CDR2 SNEGSKA (reference sequence). V was clipped by 2 bases and J by 1 base; unmatched bases: 7. The CDR3 has 16 residues.